This TCR beta chain was documented in a study of prognosis after radiotherapy for stage I lung cancer. Multiplex PCR in two rounds served to amplify TCR beta CDR3 from genomic DNA. The authors ran first-round PCR with primers specific to each TRBV and TRBJ gene. TCRdb itself ran the multiplex PCR reads through MiXCR, one entry per CDR3 protein. The sample holds more than 30,000 distinct CDR3 sequences, 42% seen once. This clonotype appeared many times. One end of the junction varies from germline; a read error may be responsible. The CDR3 runs to 13 residues. Germline CDR1 reads SEHNR; CDR2 reads FQNEAQ (reference sequence).

Here the sequenced sample was PBMCs, taken before or after stereotactic body radiation therapy (not recorded which). V is TRBV7-9 and J is TRBJ2-1; 11 bases agree with TRBD2. This receptor was obtained from a donor over 45 with non-small cell lung cancer. CDR3: CASSGLAAFIPLF. Written as DNA, the CDR3 is TGTGCCAGCTCGGGACTAGCGGCGTTCATCCCGCTCTTC.